These 5 T cell receptor beta chains share one sample of origin, sequenced in a study of T cell repertoires in cytomegalovirus infection (dated by TCRdb to the late 2010s). The sample was run on an Illumina HiSeq 1500. In TCRdb, the public reads were trimmed at Q25 with fastp and aligned with MiXCR, with productive beta chains retained. Rows matching on CDR3 protein sequence are summarized as one entry with the most common DNA and genes. This sample holds about 340,000 distinct CDR3 sequences; 25% to 30% were observed only once. About 20% of the sample belongs to the ten largest clones. No antigen is known for these receptors. Sample treatment or condition, as interpreted from the label and publication: in vitro stimulation with specific CMV peptide epitopes to enrich CMV-specific T cells. The sample was cultured PBMCs, taken from culture after CMV antigen stimulation. All receptors derive from a human donor in good health (CMV status not recorded). Some clones in this sample may be carry-over from other donors' samples.

This chain links TRBV5-1 with TRBJ1-6; D ambiguous. Germline assignment: CDR1 SGHRS and CDR2 YFSETQ. This CDR3 has 15 amino acids. V gave up 5 bases and J gave up 4 bases, with 13 bases separating them. This chain's CDR3 is CASREPRGYNSPLHF. The CDR3 bases are TGCGCCAGCAGGGAGCCCCGGGGATATAATTCACCCCTCCACTTT.

This clonotype was counted ten times or more. This chain uses TRBV7-2 with TRBJ2-3; perhaps TRBD2 as D (6 bases). This CDR3 contains 14 residues. The V gene lost 5 bases and the J gene lost 3 bases, with 12 bases spanning the gap. Germline values: CDR1 SGHTA, CDR2 FQGNSA. The CDR3 sequence is CASSRGGVTDTQYF. In nucleotides, the CDR3 is TGTGCCAGCAGCAGAGGAGGGGTAACAGATACGCAGTATTTT.

V usage is TRBV4-1 and J usage is TRBJ2-7; unclear D gene. The CDR3 length is 15 residues. Trimming left V 0 bases short and J 3 bases short, with 12 bases between. The V gene's germline CDR1 is MGHRA and CDR2 YSYEKL. CDR3 DNA: TGCGCCAGCAGCCAAGATTCCGGACGATTCTACGAGCAGTACTTC. Amino acid sequence: CASSQDSGRFYEQYF.

The chain carries TRBV11-2 and TRBJ1-2; D is possibly TRBD1 (6 bases). Trimming shortened V by 2 bases and J by 8 bases, and 21 bases separated the two germline ends. The CDR3 has 16 amino acids. Per germline, CDR1 SGHAT and CDR2 FQNNGV. CDR3 bases: TGTGCCAGCAGCTTATTGGGGCGACACAGGGAAGTCGGCTACACCTTC. This translates into CASSLLGRHREVGYTF.

This clonotype was recorded a few times. The V call is TRBV11-2, the J call TRBJ1-1; TRBD1 aligns across 7 bases. Germline CDR1 is SGHAT and CDR2 is FQNNGV. The CDR3 is 15 amino acids. Trimming removed 5 bases from V and 0 bases from J; junction bases left unmatched: 6. The CDR3 region is CASSQQGIMNTEAFF. CDR3 in DNA: TGTGCCAGCAGCCAACAGGGGATTATGAACACTGAAGCTTTCTTT. The variable domain in full, with the rest retrieved from reference TRBV11-2 and TRBJ1-1, is EAGVAQSPRYKIIEKRQSVAFWCNPISGHATLYWYQQILGQGPKLLIQFQNNGVVDDSQLPKDRFSAERLKGVDSTLKIQPAKLEDSAVYLCASSQQGIMNTEAFFGQGTRLTVV.